The present T cell receptor (beta chain) was sequenced within a study of CD8 T cells in ankylosing spondylitis. General study results and limits: Blood of patients with ankylosing spondylitis appeared to be characterized by a TCR beta motif of several highly homologous variants. Significant enrichment of disease-linked clones was reportedly seen in matched ankylosing spondylitis synovial fluid.

This clonotype appeared many times. Its specificity is not known. Germline CDR1 is SGHRS and CDR2 is YFSETQ. The CDR3 has 14 residues. Germline trimming cut 4 bases from V and 4 bases from J; bases unmatched to any gene: 7. TCRdb re-called the 5' RACE reads through MiXCR, storing one row per CDR3 protein. The sample carries about 440,000 distinct CDR3 sequences, approximately 17% recorded once. Specimen: blood, either unsorted or a sorted T cell fraction (not recorded which). This clonotype was sampled from a male donor with ankylosing spondylitis. J is TRBJ1-1 and V is TRBV5-1, with 7 bases aligning to TRBD1. The CDR3 loop is CASSAMGQSTEAFF. The CDR3 DNA sequence: TGCGCCAGCAGCGCGATGGGACAGAGCACTGAAGCTTTCTTT.